The source of this TCR beta chain is a study of T cells after yellow fever vaccination. Study summary: Libraries from low-cell-number fractions were prepared with the SMART-Seq v4 Ultra Low Input RNA kit. Whole-study findings and limits: In post-booster samples, most primary-vaccination clones reappeared (approximately 95% CD4, nearly 90% CD8).

As for this clonotype: As yet, its antigen is unknown.

TCRdb independently ran MiXCR on the 5' RACE reads; one entry per CDR3 protein. The table records about 550,000 distinct CDR3 sequences, approximately 21% of them present only once. Sequencing was performed on PBMCs, taken 15 days after the yellow fever booster vaccination. The source is a man aged 25 to 40 who received the YFV17D yellow fever vaccine.

The CDR3 protein is CASSQNLSGEQYF. CDR3 sequence (DNA): TGTGCCAGCAGCCAGAACCTTTCGGGGGAGCAGTACTTC. The rearrangement joins TRBV14 to TRBJ2-7; TRBD2 might be the D (5 bases). The CDR3 totals 13 residues. Trimming removed 3 bases at V and 7 bases at J, with 13 bases between. The germline gives CDR1 SGHDN, CDR2 FVKESK.